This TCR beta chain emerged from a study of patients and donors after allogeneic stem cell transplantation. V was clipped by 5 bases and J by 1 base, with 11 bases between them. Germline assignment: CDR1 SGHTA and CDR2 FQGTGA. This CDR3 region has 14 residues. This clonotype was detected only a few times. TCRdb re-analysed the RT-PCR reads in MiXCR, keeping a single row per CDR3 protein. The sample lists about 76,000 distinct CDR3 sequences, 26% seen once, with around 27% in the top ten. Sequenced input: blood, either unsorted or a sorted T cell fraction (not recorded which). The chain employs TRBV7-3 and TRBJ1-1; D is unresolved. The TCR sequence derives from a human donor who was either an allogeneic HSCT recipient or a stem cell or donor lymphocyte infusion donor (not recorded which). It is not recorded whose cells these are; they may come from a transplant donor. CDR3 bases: TGTGCCAGCAGCCGCGGACGGGCGAACACTGAAGCTTTCTTT. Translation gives CASSRGRANTEAFF.